This TCR beta chain was captured by sequencing in a study of blood T cell repertoires in COVID-19. Across the study: COVID-19 samples from acute and convalescent phases originated in the United States, Italy and Spain. The analysed material was cDNA or gDNA that came from T cells, B-cell-depleted T cells, or PBMCs.

In the original workflow: Estimation of nucleated cell counts was performed using reference gene primer amplification. Method: immunoSEQ multiplex PCR; TCRdb's copy keeps in-frame clones and lacks some. The DNA was the basis for D and trimming; V, J and clone size are from that table. The data hold around 200,000 clones, with about 85% observed a single time. The CDR3 has 14 amino acids. The V gene's germline CDR1 is MDHEN and CDR2 SYDVKM. Trimming took 7 bases from V and 5 from J; bases not matched to a gene: 10. The rearrangement links TRBV28 to TRBJ2-7, with 8 bases aligning to TRBD2. This sequence originates from a woman of 80 years or more with acute or convalescent COVID-19. The sequencing sample was made of peripheral blood. CDR3 amino acids: CASTPPGRAHEQYF. DNA for the CDR3: TGTGCCAGCACACCCCCCGGGAGGGCCCACGAGCAGTACTTC.